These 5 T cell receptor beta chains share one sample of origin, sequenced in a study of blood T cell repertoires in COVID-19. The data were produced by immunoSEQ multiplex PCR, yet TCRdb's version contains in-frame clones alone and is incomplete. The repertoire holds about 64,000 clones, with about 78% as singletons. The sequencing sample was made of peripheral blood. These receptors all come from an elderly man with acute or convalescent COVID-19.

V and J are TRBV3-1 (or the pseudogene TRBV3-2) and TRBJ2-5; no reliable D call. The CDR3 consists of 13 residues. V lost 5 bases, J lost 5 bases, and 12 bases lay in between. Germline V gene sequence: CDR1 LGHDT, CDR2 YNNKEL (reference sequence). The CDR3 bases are TGTGCCAGCAGCAGCTGGAGTCAGGAGACCCAGTACTTC. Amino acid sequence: CASSSWSQETQYF.

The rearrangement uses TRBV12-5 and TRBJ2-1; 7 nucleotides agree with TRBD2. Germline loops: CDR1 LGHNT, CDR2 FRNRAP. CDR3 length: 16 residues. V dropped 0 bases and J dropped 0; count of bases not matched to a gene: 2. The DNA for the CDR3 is TGTGCTAGTGGTTTGGTAGGGAGGGGCTCCTACAATGAGCAGTTCTTC. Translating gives CASGLVGRGSYNEQFF.

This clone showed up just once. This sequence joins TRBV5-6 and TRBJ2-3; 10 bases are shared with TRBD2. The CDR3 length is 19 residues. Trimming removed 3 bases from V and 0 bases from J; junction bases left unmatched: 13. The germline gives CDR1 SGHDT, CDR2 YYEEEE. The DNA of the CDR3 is TGTGCCAGCAGCTCAGGACTAGCGGCTGGGGTTGGGAGCACAGATACGCAGTATTTT. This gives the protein CASSSGLAAGVGSTDTQYF.

The CDR3, as DNA: TGTGCCAGCAGTCCAGGCACAGATACGCAGTATTTT. Amino acid sequence: CASSPGTDTQYF. V and J are TRBV5-4 and TRBJ2-3, with D unclear. V was shortened by 5 bases and J by 1 base, with 5 bases between the two germline ends. The CDR3 covers 12 residues. CDR1 SGHNT and CDR2 YYREEE come from the germline V gene (reference sequence).

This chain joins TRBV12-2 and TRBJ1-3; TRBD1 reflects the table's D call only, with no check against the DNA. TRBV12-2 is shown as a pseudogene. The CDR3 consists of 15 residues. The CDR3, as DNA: TGTGCAAGTCGCCGAATCGACAGGACTGGAAACACCATATATTTT. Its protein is CASRRIDRTGNTIYF.